This TCR beta chain emerged from a study of T cells in Graves' hyperthyroidism and ophthalmopathy. Researchers took RNA transcripts and amplified the TCR beta CDR3 regions from them. First-round RT-PCR of the TCR CDR3 relied on the HTBI primer set. TCRdb reanalysed the multiplex PCR reads using MiXCR and keeps one entry per CDR3 protein. This sample carries 350,000 to 400,000 distinct CDR3 sequences, just under 15% of them seen once, and the ten largest clones take 32%. The receptor's source is a woman in her thirties with Graves' hyperthyroidism. The sequenced sample was blood.

The CDR3 region has the DNA TGTGCCAGCAGCCAAGGGACAGGTCTTAATTCACCCCTCCACTTT. Encoded protein: CASSQGTGLNSPLHF. The V call is TRBV27, the J call TRBJ1-6; 8 bases fit TRBD1. This CDR3 region has 15 residues. V shed 6 bases, J shed 6 bases, and the junction held 7 bases outside the gene matches. Per the germline V gene, CDR1 is MNHEY and CDR2 is SMNVEV (reference sequence).